A single sample is the source of the 3 T cell receptor beta chains below, sequenced in a study of T cell responses to AZD1222 COVID-19 vaccine. The method was immunoSEQ multiplex PCR; TCRdb's version includes in-frame clones alone and lacks a portion of them. The table records some 74,000 clones, 80% of them present only once. The sequences come from peripheral blood, collected on day 0 of AZD1222 vaccination. These receptors were collected from an adult in good health.

The chain links TRBV30 to TRBJ1-5; no definite D call. The germline gives CDR1 GTSNPN, CDR2 SVGIG (reference sequence). The CDR3 is 13 amino acids. The V end was cut by 1 base, the J end by 4 bases, with 8 bases between. CDR3 region: CAWSEAGNQPQHF. The DNA for the CDR3 is TGTGCCTGGAGTGAGGCGGGGAATCAGCCCCAGCATTTT.

V gene TRBV5-8 combines with J gene TRBJ1-3; D gene uncertain. CDR3 length equals 16 residues. CDR1 is SGHTS and CDR2 is YDEGEE in the germline V gene. The V end was cut by 0 bases, the J end by 4 bases, with 14 bases between. This chain's CDR3 is CASSLALLVSGNTIYF. CDR3 sequence (DNA): TGTGCCAGCAGCTTGGCCCTCCTAGTCTCCGGAAACACCATATATTTT.

The chain is built from TRBV11-2 and TRBJ2-1; no clear D gene. V lost 5 bases to trimming and J lost 4 bases, with 9 bases between them. This CDR3 has 13 amino acids. Germline-derived CDR1 and CDR2 are SGHAT and FQNNGV. The CDR3 DNA is TGTGCCAGCAGCAGCGAACTTTACAATGAGCAGTTCTTC. Translated, it gives CASSSELYNEQFF. The full variable domain, completed using reference TRBV11-2 and TRBJ2-1, is EAGVAQSPRYKIIEKRQSVAFWCNPISGHATLYWYQQILGQGPKLLIQFQNNGVVDDSQLPKDRFSAERLKGVDSTLKIQPAKLEDSAVYLCASSSELYNEQFFGPGTRLTVL.